The clone carrying this T cell receptor (beta chain) showed up just a few times. The junction departs from the called germline gene at one end, perhaps through a read error. This CDR3 region has 15 residues. The germline V gene has CDR1 SGHTA and CDR2 FQGTGA. TCRdb re-analysed the 5' RACE reads in MiXCR, keeping a single row per CDR3 protein. The table lists about 62,000 distinct CDR3 sequences, roughly 30% of them singletons. The TCR comes from a female donor with breast cancer. The specimen was tumor-infiltrating naive CD4+ T cells sorted from the breast tumor. Subset reported: naive CD4+ T cells, CD4+CD45RA+CD25-. The chain carries TRBV7-3 and TRBJ2-7; 9 bases are shared with TRBD1. The CDR3 sequence is CASSLTGTGNYEQYF. CDR3 bases: TGTGCCAGCAGCCTAACAGGGACAGGGAACTACGAGCAGTACTTC.